The 29 T cell receptor beta chains below come from one sample, sequenced in a study of cytomegalovirus exposure and HLA in healthy donors. 60 Vbeta and 13 Jbeta primers were used in PCR. Data came from immunoSEQ multiplex PCR; TCRdb stores just in-frame clones and leaves some out. The sample lists roughly 180,000 clones, roughly four fifths occurring once. Sequenced: PBMCs. The receptors derive from a female donor in good health and CMV-seronegative.

This chain uses TRBV6-1 with TRBJ1-3; D unresolved. Germline V gene data show CDR1 as MNHNS and CDR2 as SASEGT. V shed 2 bases and J shed 0 bases, with 11 bases lying between them. The CDR3 extends over 16 amino acids. This CDR3 is CASSETRPSSGNTIYF. DNA of the CDR3: TGTGCCAGCAGTGAAACGCGGCCTAGCTCTGGAAACACCATATATTTT.

V usage is TRBV28 and J usage is TRBJ2-7; D gene unclear. Trimming removed 5 bases at V and 6 bases at J, with 5 bases between. Germline V CDR1 and CDR2: MDHEN, SYDVKM. The CDR3 is 10 amino acids. The CDR3 DNA follows: TGTGCCAGCAGTCGGAGCGAGCAGTACTTC. This encodes CASSRSEQYF.

The gene calls are TRBV5-4 and TRBJ2-2; 7 positions match TRBD2. The CDR3 length is 13 residues. Germline lookup yields CDR1 SGHNT and CDR2 YYREEE (reference sequence). After removal of 9 bases from V and 5 bases from J, the junction contained 7 bases not matched to a gene. DNA for the CDR3: TGTGCCACGGCAGGGCGGGAGACCGGGGAGCTGTTTTTT. It translates to CATAGRETGELFF.

V is TRBV7-6 and J is TRBJ2-2; D gene uncertain. CDR1 and CDR2 from the germline V gene are SGHVS and FNYEAQ. Trimming shortened V by 1 base and J by 2 bases, and 5 bases separated the two germline ends. The CDR3 sequence is 14 residues long. CDR3 DNA: TGTGCCAGCAGCTTAGTTAGAAACACCGGGGAGCTGTTTTTT. Its protein product is CASSLVRNTGELFF.

The CDR3 DNA follows: TGTGCCAGTACATTCTCAGCGTCCGGGACAGGTTACACCGGGGAGCTGTTTTTT. Protein: CASTFSASGTGYTGELFF. The genes are TRBV19 and TRBJ2-2, with 8 bases matching TRBD1. Looked up from germline, CDR1 is LNHDA and CDR2 is SQIVND (reference sequence). This CDR3 has 18 residues. Trimming removed 7 bases from V and 3 bases from J; junction bases left unmatched: 16.

The chain employs TRBV6-5 and TRBJ2-1; a weak D match, TRBD1 (6 bases). This CDR3 spans 12 amino acids. Trimming stripped 8 bases from V and 4 bases from J, with 9 bases between. Germline V CDR1 and CDR2: MNHEY, SVGAGI. This chain's CDR3 is CASGTIYNEQFF. The DNA for the CDR3 is TGTGCCAGCGGGACAATATACAATGAGCAGTTCTTC.

The gene calls are TRBV15 and TRBJ1-5; 7 bases agree with TRBD1. The CDR3 totals 14 residues. J was trimmed by 4 bases and V by 4 bases; bases with no gene match: 4. Germline lookup yields CDR1 LNHNV and CDR2 YYDKDF (reference sequence). The CDR3 here is CATSTGTANQPQHF. The DNA of the CDR3 is TGTGCCACCAGCACCGGGACAGCTAATCAGCCCCAGCATTTT.

The rearrangement uses TRBV15 and TRBJ1-1; D gene unclear. The CDR3 is 13 residues long. Germline CDR1 is LNHNV and CDR2 is YYDKDF (reference sequence). Between the trimmed V and J ends, which lost 6 bases and 5 bases, there was a span of 13 bases. DNA for the CDR3: TGTGCCACCAGATATGTGGCGGGAACTGAAGCTTTCTTT. This encodes CATRYVAGTEAFF.

This clone was seen more than once but under ten times. The chain joins TRBV11-3 to TRBJ2-5; 11 bases align to TRBD1. V shed 3 bases, J shed 7 bases, and the junction held 4 bases outside the gene matches. The CDR3 spans 14 residues. Germline assignment: CDR1 SGHNT and CDR2 YENEEA. The CDR3 nucleotides are TGTGCCAGCAGCTTGGGACAGGGGGACGGGACCCAGTACTTC. Translation: CASSLGQGDGTQYF.

Worth noting for this clone: The germline gene is not matched at one end of the junction; a read error may be the cause. This sample also contains other DNA sequences that code for the same CDR3. The gene calls are TRBV4-1 and TRBJ2-7; 7 bases line up with TRBD2. CDR3 length: 15 residues. Germline CDR1 is MGHRA and CDR2 is YSYEKL. The chain's CDR3 is CASSQVASGTYEQYF. Here the CDR3 DNA reads TGTGCCAGCAGCCAAGTGGCTAGCGGAACCTACGAGCAGTACTTC.

This clone was detected only once. The chain joins TRBV19 to TRBJ1-5; 9 positions match TRBD1. The CDR3 sequence is 16 residues long. The V gene end was trimmed by 3 bases and the J gene end by 3 bases; junction bases not matched to a gene: 6. Germline CDR1 and CDR2: LNHDA and SQIVND (reference sequence). Here the CDR3 DNA reads TGTGCCAGTAGTATGACGGGACAGGGTTTCAATCAGCCCCAGCATTTT. Protein product: CASSMTGQGFNQPQHF.

V and J are TRBV18 and TRBJ1-1, with D possibly matching TRBD1 (6 bases). The CDR3 runs to 14 residues. The germline CDR1 and CDR2 sequences are KGHSH and LQKENI. The V gene lost 3 bases and the J gene lost 4 bases, with 12 bases spanning the gap. Written as DNA, the CDR3 is TGTGCCAGCTCACCTTACAGGGCAAGCACTGAAGCTTTCTTT. It is translated as CASSPYRASTEAFF.

This clone has more than one count but fewer than ten. V usage is TRBV5-1 and J usage is TRBJ1-2; 12 bases map to TRBD1. The CDR3 is made up of 15 amino acids. The V and J ends lost 0 bases and 7 bases, in that order; junction bases with no gene match: 4. Germline CDR1 reads SGHRS; CDR2 reads YFSETQ. Here the CDR3 reads CASSLAGTGGSGYTF. The CDR3 DNA reads as TGCGCCAGCAGCTTGGCCGGGACAGGGGGCAGTGGCTACACCTTC.

This sequence joins TRBV19 and TRBJ1-2, with a possible D match to TRBD1 (6 bases). Germline V gives CDR1 LNHDA, CDR2 SQIVND (reference sequence). The CDR3 spans 12 residues. Trimming took off 9 bases at V and 6 bases at J, with 14 bases between the two ends. CDR3 DNA sequence: TGTGCCAGCAAAACAGGGAACAATGGCTACACCTTC. Translated, it gives CASKTGNNGYTF.

The chain uses TRBV6-4 and TRBJ2-3; D gene unclear. Germline V CDR1 and CDR2: MRHNA, SNTAGT. Between the trimmed V and J ends, which lost 4 bases and 2 bases, there was a span of 4 bases. The CDR3 has 12 amino acids. The CDR3 nucleotides read TGTGCCAGCAGTGCCCTCACAGATACGCAGTATTTT. Translating gives CASSALTDTQYF.

The chain links TRBV7-2 to TRBJ2-7; 8 nucleotides match TRBD1. After removal of 1 base from V and 3 bases from J, the junction contained 5 bases not matched to a gene. The CDR3 covers 15 residues. The germline gives CDR1 SGHTA, CDR2 FQGNSA. The chain's CDR3 is CASSLGGDRRYEQYF. The CDR3 DNA reads TGTGCCAGCAGCTTAGGAGGGGACAGGCGCTACGAGCAGTACTTC.

J is TRBJ1-2 and V is TRBV6-1, with D tentatively TRBD1 (6 bases). From germline, CDR1 is MNHNS and CDR2 SASEGT. The CDR3 loop spans 13 amino acids. Trimming shortened V by 7 bases and J by 0 bases, and 9 bases separated the two germline ends. CDR3 nucleotides: TGTGCCAGCACGGACAGATCTAACTATGGCTACACCTTC. It encodes CASTDRSNYGYTF.

The CDR3 bases are TGTGCCACCAGCAGAGTAGGGAGGTCTGGGGCCAACGTCCTGACTTTC. It yields the protein CATSRVGRSGANVLTF. This rearrangement joins TRBV15 to TRBJ2-6; D possibly corresponds to TRBD2 (6 bases). This CDR3 spans 16 amino acids. Trimming took 1 base from V and 1 from J, leaving 8 bases between them. The germline CDR1 and CDR2 sequences are LNHNV and YYDKDF (reference sequence).

This clone was recorded a few times. This chain links TRBV4-3 with TRBJ1-3; D may be TRBD1 (5 bases). CDR1 and CDR2 (germline): LGHNA, YSLEER. The CDR3 consists of 15 residues. With 0 bases removed from V and 4 bases from J, the gap between germline ends came to 10 bases. CDR3 loop: CASSQDRDSGNTIYF. The CDR3 DNA reads TGCGCCAGCAGCCAAGATAGGGACTCCGGAAACACCATATATTTT.

The chain has TRBV19 and TRBJ1-6; no definite D call. Germline values: CDR1 LNHDA, CDR2 SQIVND (reference sequence). V lost 5 bases and J lost 4, with 6 bases in between. The CDR3 runs 13 residues. The CDR3 nucleotides are TGTGCCAGTAGTCCGCAGTATAATTCACCCCTCCACTTT. Its translation: CASSPQYNSPLHF.

A single count supports this clone. The chain carries TRBV30 and TRBJ2-2; D is unclear. This CDR3 spans 13 amino acids. V shed 2 bases and J shed 6 bases, with 10 bases lying between them. Germline loops: CDR1 GTSNPN, CDR2 SVGIG (reference sequence). The CDR3 loop is CAWSPTRSGELFF. The CDR3 DNA follows: TGTGCCTGGAGTCCAACTCGGTCCGGGGAGCTGTTTTTT.

J is TRBJ2-7 and V is TRBV28; 7 nucleotides match TRBD2. From germline, CDR1 is MDHEN and CDR2 SYDVKM. The CDR3 spans 17 residues. V gave up 3 bases and J gave up 0 bases; unmatched junction bases: 11. The CDR3 loop reads CASSFIGQRDISYEQYF. CDR3 nucleotide sequence: TGTGCCAGCAGTTTTATTGGTCAGCGGGATATCTCCTACGAGCAGTACTTC.

In its sample, this clone was seen a few times. V is TRBV28 and J is TRBJ1-4; D is uncertain. Looked up from germline, CDR1 is MDHEN and CDR2 is SYDVKM. Deletions cut 4 bases from V and 7 bases from J, with 10 bases between. This CDR3 is 13 amino acids long. This CDR3 reads CASSSTLGEKLFF. CDR3 in DNA: TGTGCCAGCAGTTCGACCCTAGGTGAAAAACTGTTTTTT.

This clone came up a few times. This chain connects TRBV5-1 to TRBJ1-1, with 8 bases fitting TRBD1. The length of the CDR3 is 14 residues. CDR1 is SGHRS, CDR2 YFSETQ, per germline. J was trimmed by 5 bases and V by 4 bases; bases with no gene match: 7. CDR3 in amino acids: CASSPTQGGTEAFF. In DNA, the CDR3 is TGCGCCAGCAGCCCCACACAGGGGGGTACTGAAGCTTTCTTT.

The rearrangement links TRBV14 to TRBJ1-4, with 7 bases matching TRBD1. The CDR3 totals 17 residues. Trimming removed 0 bases from V and 4 bases from J; junction bases left unmatched: 8. Germline loops: CDR1 SGHDN, CDR2 FVKESK. The DNA of the CDR3 is TGTGCCAGCAGCCAAGACTCGGGACAGTTGCTTAATGAAAAACTGTTTTTT. This encodes CASSQDSGQLLNEKLFF.

The chain links TRBV7-2 to TRBJ2-7, with 13 bases fitting TRBD2. There are 15 residues in the CDR3. CDR1 SGHTA and CDR2 FQGNSA come from the germline V gene. After removal of 5 bases from V and 4 bases from J, the junction contained 5 bases not matched to a gene. CDR3 protein: CASSPTSGGVYEQYF. The DNA of the CDR3 is TGTGCCAGCAGCCCCACTAGCGGGGGGGTATACGAGCAGTACTTC.

V is TRBV30 and J is TRBJ2-3, with D tentatively TRBD2 (7 bases). From germline, CDR1 is GTSNPN and CDR2 SVGIG (reference sequence). The CDR3 length is 16 residues. V was pared by 0 bases and J by 2 bases, with 15 bases between. As DNA, the CDR3 is TGTGCCTGGAGTGTACGAGGGGGGGGCGTCACAGATACGCAGTATTTT. It specifies CAWSVRGGGVTDTQYF.

Note on this clone: The sample has other DNA sequences that encode this CDR3 too. This chain's CDR3 is CASSVRQGNYGYTF. The CDR3 region has the DNA TGTGCCAGCAGTGTAAGGCAGGGCAACTATGGCTACACCTTC. The chain carries TRBV2 and TRBJ1-2, with D possibly matching TRBD1 (5 bases). The V and J ends lost 4 bases and 2 bases respectively, with 11 bases between them. Germline V CDR1 and CDR2: SNHLY, FYNNEI. The CDR3 runs to 14 residues.

The chain links TRBV30 to TRBJ1-4; D is undetermined. The germline V gene has CDR1 GTSNPN and CDR2 SVGIG (reference sequence). This CDR3 is built from 14 residues. V dropped 2 bases and J dropped 6 bases, with 13 bases sitting between them. The CDR3 region is CAWSRVGRDEKLFF. Written as DNA, the CDR3 is TGTGCCTGGAGTCGGGTAGGGAGGGATGAAAAACTGTTTTTT.